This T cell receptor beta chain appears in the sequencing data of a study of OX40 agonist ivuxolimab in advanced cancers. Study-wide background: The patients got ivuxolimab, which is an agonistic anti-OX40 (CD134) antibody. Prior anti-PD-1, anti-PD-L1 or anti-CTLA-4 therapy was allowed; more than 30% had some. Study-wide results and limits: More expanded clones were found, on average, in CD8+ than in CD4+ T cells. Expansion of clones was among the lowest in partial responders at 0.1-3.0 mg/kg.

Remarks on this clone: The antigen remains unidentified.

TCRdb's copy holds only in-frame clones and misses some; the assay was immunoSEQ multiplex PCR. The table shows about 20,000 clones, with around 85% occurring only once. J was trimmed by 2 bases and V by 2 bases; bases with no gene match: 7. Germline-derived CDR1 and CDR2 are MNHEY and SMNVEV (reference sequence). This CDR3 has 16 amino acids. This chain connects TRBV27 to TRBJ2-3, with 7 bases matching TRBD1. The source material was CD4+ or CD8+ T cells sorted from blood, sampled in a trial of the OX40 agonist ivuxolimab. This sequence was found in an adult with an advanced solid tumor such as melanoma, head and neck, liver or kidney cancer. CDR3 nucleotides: TGTGCCAGCAGTTTAGGGGGACAGACCTTCACAGATACGCAGTATTTT. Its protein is CASSLGGQTFTDTQYF.